This T cell receptor (beta chain) derives from a study of blood T cell repertoires in COVID-19. This clone was detected once. The data were produced by immunoSEQ multiplex PCR, yet TCRdb's version contains in-frame clones alone and is incomplete. The table has around 99,000 clones, 90% seen once. This clonotype originated in a man aged 45-65 years with acute or convalescent COVID-19. Sequenced input: peripheral blood.

The CDR3 spells CASSLSLNQPQHF. CDR3 sequence (DNA): TGTGCCAGCTCACTGTCTCTAAATCAGCCCCAGCATTTT. The gene calls are TRBV18 and TRBJ1-5; D is unclear. Trimming cost V 4 bases and J 4 bases, with 8 bases left between them. Germline V gene lookup returns CDR1 KGHSH and CDR2 LQKENI. The CDR3 consists of 13 residues.